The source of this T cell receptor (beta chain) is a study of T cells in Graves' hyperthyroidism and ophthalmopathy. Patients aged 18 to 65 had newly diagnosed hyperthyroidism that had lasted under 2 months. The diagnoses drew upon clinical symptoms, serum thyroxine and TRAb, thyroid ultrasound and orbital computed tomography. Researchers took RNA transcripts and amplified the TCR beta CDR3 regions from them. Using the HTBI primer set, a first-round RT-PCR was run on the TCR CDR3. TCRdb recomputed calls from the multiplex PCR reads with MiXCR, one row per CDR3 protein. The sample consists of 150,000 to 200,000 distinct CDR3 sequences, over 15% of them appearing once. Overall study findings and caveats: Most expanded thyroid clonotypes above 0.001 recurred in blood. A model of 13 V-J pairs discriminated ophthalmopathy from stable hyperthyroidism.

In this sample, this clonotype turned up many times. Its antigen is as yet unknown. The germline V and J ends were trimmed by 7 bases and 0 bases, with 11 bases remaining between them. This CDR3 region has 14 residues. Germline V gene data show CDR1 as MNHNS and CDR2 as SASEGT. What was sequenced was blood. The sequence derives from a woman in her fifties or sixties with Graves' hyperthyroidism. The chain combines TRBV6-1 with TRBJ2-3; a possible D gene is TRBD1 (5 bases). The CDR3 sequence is CASKGAGSTDTQYF. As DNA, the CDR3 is TGTGCCAGCAAAGGGGCAGGGAGCACAGATACGCAGTATTTT.